What follows are 29 T cell receptor beta chains derived from one specimen sequenced in a study of T cell changes during pregnancy in multiple sclerosis (dated by TCRdb to about 2019). Library construction relied on the immunoSEQ multiplex PCR assay. The table was pulled from immuneACCESS by TCRdb, which kept in-frame rearrangements only. Such tables lose some clones; where checked, under half of the loss comes from unresolved V genes, and the rest has no known cause. In this sample the table shows some 99,000 clones, about 93% of which occur a single time. The biggest ten clones account for 0.99% of the sample. The source was peripheral blood, collected after pregnancy. These receptors originate from a female donor with multiple sclerosis, enrolled in a pregnancy study.

The chain is built from TRBV5-5 and TRBJ2-1; maybe TRBD2 (6 bases). The CDR3 loop spans 13 amino acids. CDR1 and CDR2 (germline): SGHKS, YYEKEE (reference sequence). V lost 1 base to trimming and J lost 6 bases, with 8 bases between them. The DNA of the CDR3 is TGTGCCAGCAGCTTGATGGGGGGCAATGAGCAGTTCTTC. Protein product: CASSLMGGNEQFF.

CDR3: CASSVGGGGPDTQYF. DNA of the CDR3: TGTGCCAGCAGTGTAGGGGGGGGCGGCCCAGATACGCAGTATTTT. The chain joins TRBV25-1 to TRBJ2-3; weak D call: TRBD2 (7 bases). The CDR3 loop spans 15 amino acids. V was pared by 4 bases and J by 4 bases, with 15 bases between. Germline assignment: CDR1 MGHDK and CDR2 SYGVNS.

The sample holds one count of this clone. The rearrangement uses TRBV7-9 and TRBJ2-5; maybe TRBD2 (6 bases). V lost 5 bases and J lost 4, with 14 bases in between. Germline CDR1 and CDR2: SEHNR and FQNEAQ (reference sequence). This CDR3 has 14 amino acids. The CDR3 nucleotides are TGTGCCAGCAGCGGCGGGACGAATGGAGAGACCCAGTACTTC. Protein sequence: CASSGGTNGETQYF.

The chain recombines TRBV6-1 with TRBJ1-4; 9 bases match TRBD1. The junction had 6 bases not matched to a gene; V was cut back by 4 bases and J by 0 bases. The CDR3 runs 17 residues. CDR1 and CDR2 (germline): MNHNS, SASEGT. The CDR3 nucleotides read TGTGCCAGCAGTGTCAACAGGGGGCGTGCAACTAATGAAAAACTGTTTTTT. Translating it yields CASSVNRGRATNEKLFF.

In this sample, this clone turned up once. The chain is built from TRBV2 and TRBJ1-4, with 11 bases matching TRBD1. CDR1 and CDR2 (germline): SNHLY, FYNNEI. The length of the CDR3 is 15 residues. The V gene end was trimmed by 3 bases and the J gene end by 6 bases; junction bases not matched to a gene: 3. This CDR3 is CASSEDRGRYEKLFF. The CDR3 DNA reads as TGTGCCAGCAGTGAGGACAGGGGGCGGTATGAAAAACTGTTTTTT.

The count of this clone is one. The chain has TRBV11-2 and TRBJ2-5, with TRBD2 identical over 8 bases. Germline CDR1 is SGHAT and CDR2 is FQNNGV. V was pared by 5 bases and J by 2 bases, with 7 bases of the junction left unmatched. CDR3 length equals 15 residues. The CDR3 spells CASSIWTSLQETQYF. The CDR3 nucleotides read TGTGCCAGCAGCATCTGGACTAGCCTACAAGAGACCCAGTACTTC.

Points on this clone: Additional DNA sequences in this sample encode the identical CDR3. This rearrangement joins TRBV19 to TRBJ1-2, with TRBD1 as a possible D gene (6 bases). The germline gives CDR1 LNHDA, CDR2 SQIVND (reference sequence). This CDR3 region has 13 residues. The germline V and J ends were trimmed by 3 bases and 2 bases, with 7 bases remaining between them. CDR3 DNA: TGTGCCAGTAGTATTGACAGGAACTATGGCTACACCTTC. This translates into CASSIDRNYGYTF.

This clone has only one observation. The CDR3 nucleotides read TGTGCCTGGAGTCTGGACAGGGTCATTGGTGAAAAACTGTTTTTT. Protein sequence: CAWSLDRVIGEKLFF. The rearrangement uses TRBV30 and TRBJ1-4, with 8 bases lining up with TRBD1. Germline loops: CDR1 GTSNPN, CDR2 SVGIG (reference sequence). The CDR3 contains 15 residues. The J segment lost 7 bases and the V segment lost 2 bases, leaving 9 bases of the junction unmatched. The full variable domain, its missing parts supplied by reference TRBV30 and TRBJ1-4, is SQTIHQWPATLVQPVGSPLSLECTVEGTSNPNLYWYRQAAGRGLQLLFYSVGIGQISSEVPQNLSASRPQDRQFILSSKKLLLSDSGFYLCAWSLDRVIGEKLFFGSGTQLSVL.

This sequence joins TRBV25-1 and TRBJ1-1, with TRBD1 as a possible D gene (5 bases). With 6 bases removed from V and 1 base from J, the gap between germline ends came to 15 bases. CDR1 is MGHDK and CDR2 is SYGVNS in the germline V gene. This CDR3 comprises 15 residues. The CDR3 nucleotides are TGTGCCAGCAGGGCCGGGGGTCGGGGGAACACTGAAGCTTTCTTT. Encoded protein: CASRAGGRGNTEAFF.

The J gene is TRBJ2-7, the V gene TRBV5-4, with 12 bases lining up with TRBD2. The V gene end was trimmed by 4 bases and the J gene end by 0 bases; junction bases not matched to a gene: 11. CDR1 is SGHNT and CDR2 is YYREEE in the germline V gene (reference sequence). The CDR3 has 18 residues. CDR3 bases: TGTGCCAGCAGCCCCGTGGCGGGACTAGCGGGTCGCTCCTACGAGCAGTACTTC. This codes for CASSPVAGLAGRSYEQYF.

J is TRBJ1-1 and V is TRBV10-3; 9 nucleotides line up with TRBD1. Germline values: CDR1 ENHRY, CDR2 SYGVKD. V shed 5 bases, J shed 6 bases, and the junction held 7 bases outside the gene matches. This CDR3 comprises 14 residues. The CDR3 nucleotides read TGTGCCATCAGTCGGGACAGGGAGAGCCCTGAAGCTTTCTTT. The encoded protein is CAISRDRESPEAFF.

The chain employs TRBV5-1 and TRBJ2-2; 11 bases line up with TRBD1. The CDR3 consists of 16 residues. Per the germline V gene, CDR1 is SGHRS and CDR2 is YFSETQ. V lost 2 bases and J lost 4; bases outside the gene matches: 4. Here the CDR3 DNA reads TGCGCCAGCAGCTTCGGACAGGGGGCCGTCACCGGGGAGCTGTTTTTT. Translating it yields CASSFGQGAVTGELFF.

The chain joins TRBV30 to TRBJ2-6; D is perhaps TRBD1 (6 bases). The CDR3 totals 15 residues. Germline CDR1 is GTSNPN and CDR2 is SVGIG (reference sequence). V was pared by 5 bases and J by 1 base, with 12 bases between. CDR3 protein: CAWQTGLSGANVLTF. The CDR3 DNA reads as TGTGCCTGGCAGACAGGTCTTTCTGGGGCCAACGTCCTGACTTTC.

A few counts support this clone. The chain carries TRBV7-2 and TRBJ1-2, with D unresolved. V was trimmed by 6 bases and J by 0 bases, leaving 14 bases between them. CDR1 and CDR2 (germline): SGHTA, FQGNSA. The CDR3 has 15 residues. This CDR3 reads CASRPAWQANYGYTF. CDR3 in DNA: TGTGCCAGCAGACCCGCCTGGCAGGCTAACTATGGCTACACCTTC.

In DNA form, the CDR3 reads TGCGCCAGCAGCTTGGAATCTATATCGTACACTGAAGCTTTCTTT. This sequence encodes CASSLESISYTEAFF. The V and J genes are TRBV5-1 and TRBJ1-1; D is undetermined. Germline assignment: CDR1 SGHRS and CDR2 YFSETQ. The CDR3 covers 15 residues. V lost 0 bases and J lost 3, with 12 bases in between. The variable domain in full, with the rest retrieved from reference TRBV5-1 and TRBJ1-1, is KAGVTQTPRYLIKTRGQQVTLSCSPISGHRSVSWYQQTPGQGLQFLFEYFSETQRNKGNFPGRFSGRQFSNSRSEMNVSTLELGDSALYLCASSLESISYTEAFFGQGTRLTVV.

The chain carries TRBV2 and TRBJ2-7; 7 bases are a match to TRBD2. V dropped 5 bases and J dropped 5; count of bases not matched to a gene: 18. Germline V CDR1 and CDR2: SNHLY, FYNNEI. This CDR3 is 17 amino acids long. The CDR3 spells CASSLKIPRGRGDEQYF. CDR3 DNA: TGTGCCAGCAGTTTAAAAATTCCGCGCGGGAGAGGCGACGAGCAGTACTTC.

The rearrangement uses TRBV27 and TRBJ1-5; 9 bases map to TRBD1. The V segment lost 5 bases and the J segment 5 bases; nucleotides outside the gene matches: 7. The CDR3 runs to 15 residues. Per the germline V gene, CDR1 is MNHEY and CDR2 is SMNVEV (reference sequence). The CDR3 DNA is TGTGCCAGCAGTCCCTGGGGACAGGGAGATCAGCCCCAGCATTTT. Translating it yields CASSPWGQGDQPQHF.

V usage is TRBV19 and J usage is TRBJ1-5; 12 nucleotides align to TRBD1. The CDR3 contains 16 residues. The trim removed 4 bases at V and 5 bases at J, leaving 6 bases unmatched. Germline CDR1 is LNHDA and CDR2 is SQIVND (reference sequence). The CDR3 protein is CASSTYGTGGYQPQHF. The CDR3 region has the DNA TGTGCCAGTAGTACCTACGGGACAGGGGGCTATCAGCCCCAGCATTTT.

The V call is TRBV10-3, the J call TRBJ2-5; the match to TRBD1 covers 9 bases. Germline CDR1 reads ENHRY; CDR2 reads SYGVKD. J was trimmed by 4 bases and V by 7 bases; bases with no gene match: 4. The CDR3 is 13 residues long. CDR3 loop: CAIKETGGETQYF. CDR3 DNA sequence: TGTGCCATCAAGGAGACAGGGGGAGAGACCCAGTACTTC.

The CDR3 protein is CASSQGLAGLGYTQYF. DNA for the CDR3: TGCGCCAGCAGCCAAGGACTAGCGGGGCTCGGGTATACGCAGTATTTT. V usage is TRBV4-1 and J usage is TRBJ2-3, with TRBD2 matching 11 bases. The ends lost 1 base at V and 7 bases at J; junction bases unmatched: 7. The CDR3 is 16 amino acids. In germline, CDR1 is MGHRA, CDR2 YSYEKL.

This chain joins TRBV4-1 and TRBJ2-7, with 9 positions matching TRBD2. The CDR3 consists of 16 residues. Germline loops: CDR1 MGHRA, CDR2 YSYEKL. Germline trimming cut 0 bases from V and 4 bases from J; bases unmatched to any gene: 7. CDR3 DNA sequence: TGCGCCAGCAGCCAAGACCTGACTAGCGGCGTATACGAGCAGTACTTC. Translation gives CASSQDLTSGVYEQYF.

The rearrangement joins TRBV11-2 to TRBJ1-5; a weak D match, TRBD1 (6 bases). Germline V gene sequence: CDR1 SGHAT, CDR2 FQNNGV. The CDR3 runs to 15 residues. V lost 2 bases and J 2 bases, leaving 10 bases between the germline ends. The CDR3 bases are TGTGCCAGCAGCTTAAGAGGGGGAGGCAATCAGCCCCAGCATTTT. Amino acids: CASSLRGGGNQPQHF. Full variable domain (rest looked up from reference TRBV11-2 and TRBJ1-5): EAGVAQSPRYKIIEKRQSVAFWCNPISGHATLYWYQQILGQGPKLLIQFQNNGVVDDSQLPKDRFSAERLKGVDSTLKIQPAKLEDSAVYLCASSLRGGGNQPQHFGDGTRLSIL.

The chain combines TRBV7-8 with TRBJ1-5; 11 bases fit TRBD1. This CDR3 is 14 amino acids long. Trimming removed 5 bases from V and 7 bases from J; junction bases left unmatched: 4. Germline V gene data show CDR1 as SGHVS and CDR2 as FQNEAQ. The CDR3 here is CASSRTGGRQPQHF. In DNA, the CDR3 is TGTGCCAGCAGCCGGACAGGGGGCAGGCAGCCCCAGCATTTT.

This chain joins TRBV18 and TRBJ2-3; the match to TRBD2 covers 13 bases. The CDR3 has 16 amino acids. Germline V lookup: CDR1 KGHSH, CDR2 LQKENI. With 5 bases clipped from V and 2 bases from J, the junction kept 4 bases outside the gene matches. In nucleotides, the CDR3 is TGTGCCAGCTCAAGACTAGCGGGGGGCCTCACAGATACGCAGTATTTT. Translated: CASSRLAGGLTDTQYF.

This sequence joins TRBV11-2 and TRBJ1-1, with D perhaps matching TRBD1 (6 bases). CDR3 length: 15 residues. The germline V and J ends were trimmed by 5 bases and 4 bases, with 17 bases remaining between them. CDR1 is SGHAT and CDR2 is FQNNGV in the germline V gene. CDR3 in amino acids: CASSRKTGFATEAFF. The CDR3 DNA follows: TGTGCCAGCAGCCGAAAAACAGGGTTCGCCACTGAAGCTTTCTTT.

This sequence joins TRBV7-6 and TRBJ2-1; 7 nucleotides align to TRBD2. Germline CDR1 SGHVS, CDR2 FNYEAQ. V lost 3 bases and J lost 8; bases outside the gene matches: 7. The CDR3 extends over 14 amino acids. The CDR3: CASSFGGSGDEQFF. As DNA, the CDR3 is TGTGCCAGCAGCTTCGGCGGGAGCGGGGATGAGCAGTTCTTC.

The chain couples TRBV15 to TRBJ2-1; TRBD2 aligns across 9 bases. With V trimmed by 0 bases and J by 10 bases, 10 bases remained unmatched. The germline gives CDR1 LNHNV, CDR2 YYDKDF (reference sequence). The CDR3 covers 16 residues. For the CDR3, the DNA is TGTGCCACCAGCAGAGATGGTAGCGGGAGTACACGGGAGCAGTTCTTC. Protein: CATSRDGSGSTREQFF.

The chain couples TRBV2 to TRBJ2-7, with a tentative D call TRBD1 (6 bases). Germline CDR1 and CDR2: SNHLY and FYNNEI. Trimming stripped 6 bases from V and 1 base from J, with 19 bases between. The CDR3 is made up of 16 amino acids. The CDR3 sequence is CASRGTGSRWSYEQYF. The CDR3 bases are TGTGCCAGCAGGGGCACAGGGTCCAGGTGGTCCTACGAGCAGTACTTC.

CDR3 residues: CAIRSQGAGTEAFF. CDR3 nucleotides: TGTGCCATCAGGTCACAGGGGGCCGGCACTGAAGCTTTCTTT. The V gene is TRBV10-3, the J gene TRBJ1-1; 9 nucleotides agree with TRBD1. The junction had 6 bases not matched to a gene; V was cut back by 6 bases and J by 4 bases. CDR3 size: 14 residues. Germline V CDR1 and CDR2: ENHRY, SYGVKD.